One and the same sample provided the 7 T cell receptor beta chains below, sequenced in a study of ipilimumab plus nivolumab after autologous stem cell transplantation. Data came from immunoSEQ multiplex PCR; TCRdb stores just in-frame clones and leaves some out. The sample includes about 5,000 clones, approximately 70% of them seen just once. Sequenced material: PBMCs, taken in a trial of ipilimumab plus nivolumab as post-transplant consolidation. These TCRs come from a male donor with multiple myeloma.

This rearrangement joins TRBV19 to TRBJ1-3; 8 nucleotides line up with TRBD1. With V trimmed by 3 bases and J by 0 bases, 4 bases remained unmatched. The CDR3 is 16 residues long. Looked up from germline, CDR1 is LNHDA and CDR2 is SQIVND (reference sequence). CDR3 nucleotide sequence: TGTGCCAGTAGTATCCGGCAGGGGGCCTCTGGAAACACCATATATTTT. Protein product: CASSIRQGASGNTIYF.

The V gene is TRBV9, the J gene TRBJ1-1, with 9 bases fitting TRBD1. The V gene's germline CDR1 is SGDLS and CDR2 YYNGEE. V was clipped by 3 bases and J by 5 bases; unmatched bases: 11. The CDR3 extends over 16 amino acids. The CDR3 protein is CASSDPGTGMSTEAFF. CDR3 DNA: TGTGCCAGCAGCGATCCCGGGACAGGGATGAGTACTGAAGCTTTCTTT.

This clone was seen only a few times. This chain links TRBV19 with TRBJ1-5; possibly TRBD1 for D (6 bases). The germline V gene encodes CDR1 LNHDA and CDR2 SQIVND (reference sequence). Deletions cut 9 bases from V and 5 bases from J, with 14 bases between. This CDR3 contains 13 residues. CDR3 sequence: CASRGADYQPQHF. The CDR3 DNA sequence: TGTGCCAGCCGGGGGGCAGATTATCAGCCCCAGCATTTT.

This clone showed up just a few times. The chain joins TRBV6-5 to TRBJ1-4; TRBD1 matches at 7 bases. The CDR3 has 14 amino acids. Germline V gene data show CDR1 as MNHEY and CDR2 as SVGAGI. V shed 7 bases and J 3 bases; nucleotides not matched to a gene: 5. This CDR3 reads CASTPGQPNEKLFF. In DNA, the CDR3 is TGTGCCAGCACCCCGGGACAGCCTAATGAAAAACTGTTTTTT.

The chain combines TRBV6-1 with TRBJ1-3; no firm D call. V lost 7 bases, J lost 3 bases, and 7 bases lay in between. From germline, CDR1 is MNHNS and CDR2 SASEGT. There are 12 residues in the CDR3. The CDR3 reads CASIPDGNTIYF. CDR3 in DNA: TGTGCCAGCATCCCCGATGGAAACACCATATATTTT.

CDR3 amino acids: CASSSWRLGQGGYMYEQYF. Written as DNA, the CDR3 is TGTGCCAGCAGTTCCTGGCGACTTGGACAGGGCGGTTATATGTACGAGCAGTACTTC. The chain is built from TRBV27 and TRBJ2-5; 8 nucleotides line up with TRBD1. The closer fit of TRBJ2-7 to the DNA end suggests the J call may be wrong. This CDR3 is 19 amino acids long. Germline lookup yields CDR1 MNHEY and CDR2 SMNVEV (reference sequence).

This clone turned up a few times. The V and J genes are TRBV7-8 and TRBJ2-7, with D hard to call. Per germline, CDR1 SGHVS and CDR2 FQNEAQ. The V gene lost 2 bases and the J gene lost 9 bases, with 17 bases spanning the gap. The CDR3 is 14 residues long. CDR3 residues: CASSLINGVGGQYF. The CDR3 DNA sequence: TGTGCCAGCAGCTTAATTAATGGTGTTGGTGGGCAGTACTTC. Full variable domain (missing parts from reference TRBV7-8 and TRBJ2-7): GAGVSQSPRYKVAKRGQDVALRCDPISGHVSLFWYQQALGQGPEFLTYFQNEAQLDKSGLPSDRFFAERPEGSVSTLKIQRTQQEDSAVYLCASSLINGVGGQYFGPGTRLTVT.